The 31 T cell receptor beta chains presented below share a single source sample, sequenced in a study of CD8 T cells in ankylosing spondylitis. Antigen specificity for these receptors is unknown. Findings and caveats of the study: Ankylosing spondylitis blood appeared to be characterized by a TCR beta motif of roughly eight highly homologous variants.

TCRdb processed the 5' RACE reads anew with MiXCR; each CDR3 protein has one entry. The sample records around 91,000 distinct CDR3 sequences, roughly 8.8% being singletons. Sequencing was carried out using blood, either unsorted or a sorted T cell fraction (not recorded which). Receptors originate from a male donor with ankylosing spondylitis.

In DNA form, the CDR3 reads TGTGCCAGCAGTTTAAACCCCCTTGGCCGATCAAGAGGGGGCTACACCTTC. Encoded protein: CASSLNPLGRSRGGYTF. This chain connects TRBV27 to TRBJ1-2; D gene unclear. Germline V gives CDR1 MNHEY, CDR2 SMNVEV (reference sequence). CDR3 length: 17 residues. Trimming took 2 bases from V and 8 from J, leaving 24 bases between them.

V and J are TRBV7-9 and TRBJ2-1; D remains ambiguous. Trimming took 5 bases from V and 6 from J, leaving 8 bases between them. The CDR3 consists of 12 residues. The germline V gene encodes CDR1 SEHNR and CDR2 FQNEAQ (reference sequence). The CDR3 region is CASSGMGNEQFF. In nucleotides, the CDR3 is TGTGCCAGCAGCGGAATGGGCAATGAGCAGTTCTTC. Full variable domain (missing parts from reference TRBV7-9 and TRBJ2-1): DTGVSQNPRHKITKRGQNVTFRCDPISEHNRLYWYRQTLGQGPEFLTYFQNEAQLEKSRLLSDRFSAERPKGSFSTLEIQRTEQGDSAMYLCASSGMGNEQFFGPGTRLTVL.

This clonotype was picked up a small number of times. V gene TRBV25-1 combines with J gene TRBJ2-7; possibly TRBD2 for D (6 bases). Trimming removed 4 bases at V and 3 bases at J, with 10 bases between. CDR1 and CDR2 (germline): MGHDK, SYGVNS. CDR3 length equals 13 residues. CDR3 protein: CASSVKGLYEQYV. The CDR3 coding sequence is TGTGCCAGCAGTGTTAAGGGACTCTACGAGCAGTACGTC.

This clonotype came up many times. V is TRBV27 and J is TRBJ2-1, with 12 bases that match TRBD2. The CDR3 length is 15 residues. Germline V gene sequence: CDR1 MNHEY, CDR2 SMNVEV (reference sequence). V shed 8 bases, J shed 9 bases, and the junction held 11 bases outside the gene matches. CDR3 protein: CASRPRLAGVGEQFF. Here the CDR3 DNA reads TGTGCCAGCCGCCCGAGACTAGCGGGAGTTGGTGAGCAGTTCTTC.

This clonotype showed up just a few times. The chain joins TRBV7-7 to TRBJ2-1, with 9 bases fitting TRBD2. Germline V lookup: CDR1 SSHAT, CDR2 FNYEAQ (reference sequence). This CDR3 has 19 residues. V shed 4 bases and J 0 bases; nucleotides not matched to a gene: 13. CDR3 in amino acids: CASSSRLAAESSSYNEQFF. The CDR3 DNA reads TGTGCCAGCAGCTCCCGACTAGCGGCGGAGAGCAGCTCCTACAATGAGCAGTTCTTC.

This clonotype came up many times. The gene calls are TRBV7-6 and TRBJ2-3; tentatively, D is TRBD1 or TRBD2 (5 bases each). CDR3 length: 17 residues. V lost 5 bases, J lost 4 bases, and 22 bases lay in between. The germline V gene has CDR1 SGHVS and CDR2 FNYEAQ. CDR3 DNA: TGTGCCAGCAGCCCAGAGACTCGCGTGGGGGTGTCAGATACGCAGTATTTT. Amino acid sequence: CASSPETRVGVSDTQYF.

J is TRBJ2-7 and V is TRBV6-2 or TRBV6-3; D is undetermined. Germline V gene sequence: CDR1 MNHEY, CDR2 SVGEGT. The CDR3 totals 13 residues. V was trimmed by 5 bases and J by 6 bases, leaving 14 bases between them. The CDR3 reads CASSQTLTSEQYV. DNA of the CDR3: TGTGCCAGCAGTCAGACTCTTACCTCCGAGCAGTACGTC.

This clonotype showed up many times. J is TRBJ2-1 and V is TRBV4-1; 8 nucleotides agree with TRBD2. This CDR3 is built from 15 residues. CDR1 is MGHRA and CDR2 is YSYEKL in the germline V gene. Unmatched junction bases numbered 8, after V lost 10 bases and J lost 0 bases. The CDR3 reads CATRGGRSSYNEQFF. The CDR3 DNA is TGCGCCACCCGGGGGGGGCGGAGCTCCTACAATGAGCAGTTCTTC.

The table lists this clonotype with many counts. This chain's CDR3 is CASSQEAGTIYEQYF. The CDR3 nucleotides read TGTGCCAGCAGCCAAGAGGCAGGGACCATCTACGAGCAGTACTTC. The chain combines TRBV4-2 with TRBJ2-7; D is perhaps TRBD1 or TRBD2 (5 bases each). CDR1 and CDR2 (germline): LGHNA, YNFKEQ. The ends were cut back, 0 bases at V and 3 bases at J, with 12 bases in the middle. The CDR3 runs 15 residues.

As to this clonotype: Since a much larger clone is just one base distant, this may be a read error. The conserved final phenylalanine or tryptophan is absent from the CDR3, which likely points to a read error. The CDR3 sequence: CASSVVSPPHNYGYTV. CDR3 coding DNA: TGTGCCAGCAGCGTAGTATCCCCGCCCCATAATTATGGCTACACCGTC. The chain carries TRBV9 and TRBJ1-2; D not resolved. The CDR3 extends over 16 amino acids. V was pared by 0 bases and J by 5 bases, with 17 bases between. The germline gives CDR1 SGDLS, CDR2 YYNGEE.

J is TRBJ1-1 and V is TRBV25-1; the match to TRBD1 covers 8 bases. Looked up from germline, CDR1 is MGHDK and CDR2 is SYGVNS. J was trimmed by 1 base and V by 10 bases; bases with no gene match: 5. CDR3 length equals 13 residues. The CDR3 DNA reads as TGTGCCACTTTACAGGGGGAGAACACTGAAGCTTTCTTT. Translated, it gives CATLQGENTEAFF.

This clonotype was counted ten times or more. The genes are TRBV29-1 and TRBJ2-3; 8 nucleotides agree with TRBD1. This CDR3 is 15 amino acids long. CDR1 is SQVTM, CDR2 ANQGSEA, per germline. V gave up 6 bases and J gave up 3 bases; unmatched junction bases: 11. CDR3 amino acids: CSVPPPGQVTDTQYF. CDR3 coding DNA: TGCAGCGTCCCCCCGCCGGGACAGGTAACAGATACGCAGTATTTT.

The sample holds a few counts of this clonotype. This sequence joins TRBV7-9 and TRBJ2-5; TRBD1 matches at 9 bases. V lost 5 bases and J lost 2; bases outside the gene matches: 6. Germline assignment: CDR1 SEHNR and CDR2 FQNEAQ (reference sequence). The CDR3 has 15 residues. The CDR3 here is CASSAMTGGQETQYF. The CDR3 nucleotides read TGTGCCAGCAGCGCCATGACAGGGGGTCAAGAGACCCAGTACTTC.

This clonotype was observed at least ten times. The chain couples TRBV29-1 to TRBJ2-6; tentatively, D is TRBD2 (6 bases). The V and J ends lost 6 bases and 3 bases respectively, with 12 bases between them. This CDR3 spans 14 amino acids. Germline V gene lookup returns CDR1 SQVTM and CDR2 ANQGSEA. CDR3 residues: CSVGGELGANVLTF. The CDR3 nucleotides are TGCAGCGTGGGCGGGGAACTTGGGGCCAACGTCCTGACTTTC.

The gene calls are TRBV5-1 and TRBJ2-7; 7 bases line up with TRBD1. Trimming cost V 4 bases and J 5 bases; bases outside gene matches: 6. The CDR3 has 13 amino acids. From germline, CDR1 is SGHRS and CDR2 YFSETQ. The CDR3 DNA is TGCGCCAGCAGCCTTCGACAGGGCCACGAGCAGTACTTC. Translating it yields CASSLRQGHEQYF.

The rearrangement links TRBV3-1 to TRBJ2-5; the D call may be TRBD1 or TRBD2 (5 bases each). There are 12 residues in the CDR3. Germline V gene sequence: CDR1 LGHDT, CDR2 YNNKEL (reference sequence). V was cut by 3 bases and J by 3 bases, with 5 bases left in between. CDR3 nucleotide sequence: TGTGCCAGCAGCCAGGGGGAAGAGACCCAGTACTTC. It is translated as CASSQGEETQYF.

This clonotype came up many times. This sequence joins TRBV11-2 and TRBJ1-1; 7 positions agree with TRBD1. The CDR3 contains 15 residues. Germline V lookup: CDR1 SGHAT, CDR2 FQNNGV. With V trimmed by 4 bases and J by 2 bases, 7 bases remained unmatched. This chain's CDR3 is CASSSMTGSNTEAFF. As DNA, the CDR3 is TGTGCCAGCAGCTCAATGACAGGGTCAAACACTGAAGCTTTCTTT.

This clonotype was counted many times. CDR3 nucleotides: TGTGCCAGCAGCCAAGATCTAAGTGGGGGGACCTCCTACGAGCAGTACTTC. As protein: CASSQDLSGGTSYEQYF. The V gene is TRBV3-1, the J gene TRBJ2-7, with D possibly matching TRBD2 (6 bases). Trimming shortened V by 0 bases and J by 0 bases, and 15 bases separated the two germline ends. Germline CDR1 and CDR2: LGHDT and YNNKEL (reference sequence). CDR3 length: 17 amino acids.

The chain uses TRBV12-3 or TRBV12-4 and TRBJ2-7; no definite D call. V lost 5 bases, J lost 1 base, and 12 bases lay in between. The CDR3 runs 14 residues. CDR3 residues: CASSLSAESYEQYV. The CDR3 DNA reads as TGTGCCAGCAGTCTATCTGCCGAGTCCTACGAGCAGTACGTC.

This clonotype was counted ten times or more. The chain uses TRBV20-1 and TRBJ2-1; TRBD2 agrees at 14 bases. V trimming: 6 bases; J trimming: 8 bases; junction bases outside the gene matches: 12. This CDR3 is 16 amino acids long. From germline, CDR1 is DFQATT and CDR2 SNEGSKA (reference sequence). The CDR3 DNA sequence: TGCAGTGCGATTACCGGGACTAGCGGGAGAGTCGATGAGCAGTTCTTC. This sequence encodes CSAITGTSGRVDEQFF.

This clonotype has at least ten counts. The chain combines TRBV30 with TRBJ2-1, with D hard to call. Germline V CDR1 and CDR2: GTSNPN, SVGIG (reference sequence). The CDR3 sequence is 14 residues long. With 2 bases removed from V and 0 bases from J, the gap between germline ends came to 8 bases. The CDR3 spells CAWSWSSSYNEQFF. Written as DNA, the CDR3 is TGTGCCTGGAGTTGGTCTAGCTCCTACAATGAGCAGTTCTTC.

CDR3 amino acids: CSVSAGGDEQYV. CDR3 bases: TGCAGCGTTTCCGCGGGGGGTGACGAGCAGTACGTC. The chain has TRBV29-1 and TRBJ2-7; 8 bases align to TRBD2. The V and J ends lost 5 bases and 5 bases, in that order; junction bases with no gene match: 5. The CDR3 runs 12 residues. From germline, CDR1 is SQVTM and CDR2 ANQGSEA.

This clonotype was seen more than once but under ten times. V is TRBV7-9 and J is TRBJ2-3; D not resolved. The CDR3 loop spans 15 amino acids. V lost 7 bases and J 5 bases, leaving 19 bases between the germline ends. Germline assignment: CDR1 SEHNR and CDR2 FQNEAQ (reference sequence). The CDR3 DNA is TGTGCCAGCATCCCCGGCAGCCCACTCGGAGATACGCAGTATTTT. Amino acid sequence: CASIPGSPLGDTQYF.

This chain's CDR3 is CAWSVGGAGGYTF. The CDR3 DNA reads as TGTGCCTGGAGTGTCGGGGGGGCTGGTGGCTACACCTTC. The gene calls are TRBV30 and TRBJ1-2, with D possibly TRBD1 on 6 matching bases. Germline V gives CDR1 GTSNPN, CDR2 SVGIG (reference sequence). This CDR3 is 13 amino acids long. The V and J ends lost 0 bases and 7 bases respectively, with 12 bases between them.

The gene calls are TRBV19 and TRBJ2-1; TRBD2 aligns across 8 bases. Germline V gene data show CDR1 as LNHDA and CDR2 as SQIVND (reference sequence). This CDR3 has 14 residues. With 9 bases clipped from V and 7 bases from J, the junction kept 11 bases outside the gene matches. The DNA for the CDR3 is TGTGCCAGCTCCCTAGCGGGTGGGGGGAATGAGCAGTTCTTC. This encodes CASSLAGGGNEQFF.

The chain combines TRBV11-2 with TRBJ2-1; D possibly corresponds to TRBD2 (6 bases). Germline lookup yields CDR1 SGHAT and CDR2 FQNNGV. CDR3 size: 16 residues. V was trimmed by 6 bases and J by 5 bases, leaving 20 bases between them. In DNA form, the CDR3 reads TGTGCCAGCAGGTTCCATGGAGGGAGCGGCGACAATGAGCAGTTCTTC. It is translated as CASRFHGGSGDNEQFF.

This clonotype was observed a handful of times. The chain is built from TRBV30 and TRBJ2-7; TRBD2 matches at 7 bases. Germline-derived CDR1 and CDR2 are GTSNPN and SVGIG (reference sequence). Germline trimming cut 3 bases from V and 5 bases from J; bases unmatched to any gene: 4. CDR3 length: 12 amino acids. CDR3 in DNA: TGTGCCTGGAGCGTCACTAGCGACGAGCAGTACTTC. As protein: CAWSVTSDEQYF. The variable domain in full, completed from reference TRBV30 and TRBJ2-7, reads SQTIHQWPATLVQPVGSPLSLECTVEGTSNPNLYWYRQAAGRGLQLLFYSVGIGQISSEVPQNLSASRPQDRQFILSSKKLLLSDSGFYLCAWSVTSDEQYFGPGTRLTVT.

J is TRBJ1-1 and V is TRBV16; a weak D match, TRBD1 (6 bases). Per germline, CDR1 KGHSY and CDR2 FQNENV. V was cut by 1 base and J by 0 bases, with 12 bases left in between. The CDR3 covers 16 residues. The CDR3 reads CASSQFRTAMNTEAFF. The CDR3 bases are TGTGCCAGCAGCCAATTTCGGACAGCCATGAACACTGAAGCTTTCTTT.

The table lists this clonotype with many counts. The V gene is TRBV6-1, the J gene TRBJ2-6; D might be TRBD1 (5 bases). Germline V gene sequence: CDR1 MNHNS, CDR2 SASEGT. V lost 1 base and J 2 bases, leaving 6 bases between the germline ends. The CDR3 length is 15 residues. CDR3 sequence: CASSEEDTGANVLTF. The CDR3, as DNA: TGTGCCAGCAGTGAAGAGGACACTGGGGCCAACGTCCTGACTTTC.

The genes are TRBV4-1 and TRBJ1-1; D perhaps matches TRBD1 (5 bases). Germline values: CDR1 MGHRA, CDR2 YSYEKL. V lost 1 base and J lost 3, with 9 bases in between. The CDR3 spans 14 residues. CDR3 coding DNA: TGCGCCAGCAGCCAAGGGGGGGTAGACACTGAAGCTTTCTTT. It translates to CASSQGGVDTEAFF.

This clonotype was detected only a few times. The gene calls are TRBV27 and TRBJ2-2; 10 bases fit TRBD1. The V segment lost 3 bases and the J segment 5 bases; nucleotides outside the gene matches: 3. The CDR3 covers 15 residues. Germline CDR1 is MNHEY and CDR2 is SMNVEV (reference sequence). CDR3 sequence (DNA): TGTGCCAGCAGTTTTGGGACAGGGGTAACCGGGGAGCTGTTTTTT. This encodes CASSFGTGVTGELFF.